This TCR beta chain appears in the sequencing data of a study of shared clonotypes between healthy human individuals. Sequenced by immunoSEQ multiplex PCR; TCRdb stores in-frame clones only, minus some. The sample lists roughly 2,500,000 clones; 80% to 95% were seen once. Input material: naive CD4+ T cells from PBMCs. Described subset: CD45RA+ positively selected. The clonotype comes from a man aged 18 to 35 in good health. Some clones in this sample may be carry-over from other donors' samples.

Written as DNA, the CDR3 is TGTGCCAGCAGCTTAGGGACCGGGACAGGGCTCACTGAAGCTTTCTTT. Translating gives CASSLGTGTGLTEAFF. This chain joins TRBV7-9 and TRBJ1-1; 9 bases map to TRBD1. Per the germline V gene, CDR1 is SEHNR and CDR2 is FQNEAQ (reference sequence). CDR3 length: 16 residues. J was trimmed by 4 bases and V by 1 base; bases with no gene match: 7.